These 14 T cell receptor beta chains were all obtained from the same sample, sequenced in a study of cytomegalovirus exposure and HLA in healthy donors. TCRdb's table, derived via immunoSEQ multiplex PCR, lists solely in-frame clones and lacks some. The sample consists of fewer than 200,000 clones, roughly 86% of them appearing once. The sequencing sample was made of PBMCs. These receptors came from a woman aged 18-30 years in good health and CMV-seropositive.

The chain has TRBV4-1 and TRBJ1-5, with D perhaps TRBD1 (6 bases). The CDR3 has 14 residues. The germline V gene has CDR1 MGHRA and CDR2 YSYEKL. The ends were cut back, 2 bases at V and 3 bases at J, with 8 bases in the middle. The CDR3 sequence is CASSQRDTNQPQHF. CDR3 coding DNA: TGCGCCAGCAGCCAAAGGGACACCAATCAGCCCCAGCATTTT.

This clone was seen only once. This chain uses TRBV29-1 with TRBJ1-1, with D hard to call. The CDR3 consists of 12 residues. The V end was cut by 2 bases, the J end by 4 bases, with 8 bases between. Looked up from germline, CDR1 is SQVTM and CDR2 is ANQGSEA. The CDR3: CSVERGPTEAFF. DNA for the CDR3: TGCAGCGTTGAACGGGGTCCCACTGAAGCTTTCTTT.

The chain employs TRBV7-9 and TRBJ2-5; D uncertain. CDR1 and CDR2 from the germline V gene are SEHNR and FQNEAQ (reference sequence). The CDR3 covers 11 residues. The V gene lost 3 bases and the J gene lost 5 bases, with 4 bases spanning the gap. CDR3 in DNA: TGTGCCAGCAGCTTTTCTGAGACCCAGTACTTC. Translation: CASSFSETQYF.

Points on this clone: The junction departs from germline at one end; a sequencing error may be responsible. V usage is TRBV30 and J usage is TRBJ2-2; 7 nucleotides align to TRBD1. In germline, CDR1 is GTSNPN, CDR2 SVGIG (reference sequence). The CDR3 loop spans 13 amino acids. The CDR3 protein is CAGWGQNAGELFF. As DNA, the CDR3 is TGTGCCGGGTGGGGACAGAACGCCGGGGAGCTGTTTTTT.

This chain uses TRBV5-8 with TRBJ1-4; D is unclear. V shed 1 base and J shed 15 bases, with 13 bases lying between them. The CDR3 is 12 residues long. Germline V CDR1 and CDR2: SGHTS, YDEGEE. CDR3 coding DNA: TGTGCCAGCAGCTTGTATTTAAGAGCTTTGTTTTTT. This translates into CASSLYLRALFF.

The chain carries TRBV11-3 and TRBJ2-7; 9 nucleotides line up with TRBD1. The length of the CDR3 is 14 residues. Germline V CDR1 and CDR2: SGHNT, YENEEA. The J segment lost 5 bases and the V segment lost 0 bases, leaving 2 bases of the junction unmatched. As DNA, the CDR3 is TGTGCCAGCAGCTTAGAACAGGGGGCTCACGAGCAGTACTTC. Protein sequence: CASSLEQGAHEQYF.

The chain combines TRBV7-3 with TRBJ2-5; D is undetermined. This CDR3 comprises 13 residues. The germline gives CDR1 SGHTA, CDR2 FQGTGA. V was clipped by 2 bases and J by 3 bases, with 7 bases between them. CDR3 sequence reads: CASSLFFEETQYF. DNA of the CDR3: TGTGCCAGCAGCTTATTCTTTGAAGAGACCCAGTACTTC.

The chain recombines TRBV19 with TRBJ1-1, with D maybe TRBD1 (6 bases). CDR3 size: 14 residues. Trimming took off 6 bases at V and 2 bases at J, with 13 bases between the two ends. Germline loops: CDR1 LNHDA, CDR2 SQIVND (reference sequence). CDR3 sequence: CASSRGSLNTEAFF. CDR3 in DNA: TGTGCCAGTAGCAGGGGCTCTTTAAACACTGAAGCTTTCTTT.

This chain connects TRBV28 to TRBJ2-7, with 12 bases identical to TRBD2. CDR1 is MDHEN and CDR2 is SYDVKM in the germline V gene. The CDR3 runs 16 residues. After removal of 7 bases from V and 0 bases from J, the junction contained 7 bases not matched to a gene. The CDR3 nucleotides read TGTGCCAGCACCCTCGGACTAGCGGGAACCTCCTACGAGCAGTACTTC. Translated, it gives CASTLGLAGTSYEQYF.

The chain carries TRBV2 and TRBJ2-7, with 7 bases matching TRBD2. The germline V gene has CDR1 SNHLY and CDR2 FYNNEI. The CDR3 extends over 15 amino acids. J gave up 0 bases and V 6 bases, and 8 bases lay outside the gene matches. The DNA of the CDR3 is TGTGCCAGCAGCTCCTTTAGCGGGCCCTCCTACGAGCAGTACTTC. Translation gives CASSSFSGPSYEQYF. The entire variable domain, with the rest obtained from reference TRBV2 and TRBJ2-7, is as follows: EPEVTQTPSHQVTQMGQEVILRCVPISNHLYFYWYRQILGQKVEFLVSFYNNEISEKSEIFDDQFSVERPDGSNFTLKIRSTKLEDSAMYFCASSSFSGPSYEQYFGPGTRLTVT.

This chain joins TRBV19 and TRBJ2-1; TRBD2 aligns across 8 bases. Germline loops: CDR1 LNHDA, CDR2 SQIVND (reference sequence). CDR3 length: 15 residues. V shed 3 bases, J shed 6 bases, and the junction held 7 bases outside the gene matches. The CDR3 here is CASSISGLVSNEQFF. As DNA, the CDR3 is TGTGCCAGTAGTATTTCGGGACTAGTATCCAATGAGCAGTTCTTC.

This clone was found once. The chain combines TRBV28 with TRBJ2-7, with TRBD1 as a possible D gene (6 bases). This CDR3 is 12 amino acids long. CDR1 is MDHEN, CDR2 SYDVKM, per germline. V was cut by 3 bases and J by 5 bases, with 8 bases left in between. The CDR3 loop reads CASSFRGDEQYF. DNA for the CDR3: TGTGCCAGCAGTTTCAGGGGCGACGAGCAGTACTTC.

The chain employs TRBV15 and TRBJ2-1; 7 positions match TRBD1. Germline V gives CDR1 LNHNV, CDR2 YYDKDF (reference sequence). J was trimmed by 5 bases and V by 2 bases; bases with no gene match: 9. The CDR3 runs to 16 residues. CDR3 sequence: CATSRRPGGLNNEQFF. The CDR3 DNA is TGTGCCACCAGCAGACGGCCAGGGGGTCTAAACAATGAGCAGTTCTTC.

The genes are TRBV7-8 and TRBJ2-2; TRBD2 matches at 8 bases. V lost 2 bases and J lost 2; bases outside the gene matches: 1. The length of the CDR3 is 15 residues. Germline assignment: CDR1 SGHVS and CDR2 FQNEAQ. CDR3 sequence reads: CASSLSGRNTGELFF. The CDR3 DNA sequence: TGTGCCAGCAGCTTAAGCGGGAGAAACACCGGGGAGCTGTTTTTT. Supplemented by reference TRBV7-8 and TRBJ2-2, the full variable domain reads GAGVSQSPRYKVAKRGQDVALRCDPISGHVSLFWYQQALGQGPEFLTYFQNEAQLDKSGLPSDRFFAERPEGSVSTLKIQRTQQEDSAVYLCASSLSGRNTGELFFGEGSRLTVL.